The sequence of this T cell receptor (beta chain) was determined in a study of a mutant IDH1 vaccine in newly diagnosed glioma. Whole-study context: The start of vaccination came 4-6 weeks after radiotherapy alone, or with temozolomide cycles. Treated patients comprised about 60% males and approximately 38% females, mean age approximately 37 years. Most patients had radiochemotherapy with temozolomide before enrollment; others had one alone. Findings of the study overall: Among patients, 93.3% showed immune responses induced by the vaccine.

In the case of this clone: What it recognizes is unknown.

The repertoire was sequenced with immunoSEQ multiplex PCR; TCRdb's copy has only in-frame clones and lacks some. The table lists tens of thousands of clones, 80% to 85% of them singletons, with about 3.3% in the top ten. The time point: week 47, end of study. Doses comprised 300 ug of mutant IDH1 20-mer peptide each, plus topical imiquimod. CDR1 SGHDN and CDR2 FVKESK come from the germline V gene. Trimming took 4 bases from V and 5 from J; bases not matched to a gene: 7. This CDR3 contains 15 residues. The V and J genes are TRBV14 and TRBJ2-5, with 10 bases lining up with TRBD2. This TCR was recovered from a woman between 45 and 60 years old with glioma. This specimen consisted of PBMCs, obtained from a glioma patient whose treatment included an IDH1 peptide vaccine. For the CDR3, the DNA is TGTGCCAGCAGCCCTGGGACTAGCGAAGTGGAGACCCAGTACTTC. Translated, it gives CASSPGTSEVETQYF.